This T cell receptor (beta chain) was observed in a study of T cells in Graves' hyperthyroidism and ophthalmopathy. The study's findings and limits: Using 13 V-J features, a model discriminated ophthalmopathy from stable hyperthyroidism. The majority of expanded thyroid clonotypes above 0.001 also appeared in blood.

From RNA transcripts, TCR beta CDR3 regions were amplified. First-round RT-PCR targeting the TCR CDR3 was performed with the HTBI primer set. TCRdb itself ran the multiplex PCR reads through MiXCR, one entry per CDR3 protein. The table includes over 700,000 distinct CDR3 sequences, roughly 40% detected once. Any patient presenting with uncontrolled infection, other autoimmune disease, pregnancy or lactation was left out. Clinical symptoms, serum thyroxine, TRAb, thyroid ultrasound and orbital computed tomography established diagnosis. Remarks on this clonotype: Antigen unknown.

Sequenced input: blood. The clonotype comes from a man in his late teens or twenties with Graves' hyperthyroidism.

The CDR3 is CASSEAGGRGDYEQYF. The CDR3 bases are TGTGCCAGCAGTGAAGCAGGTGGAAGAGGGGACTACGAGCAGTACTTC. This sequence joins TRBV6-6 and TRBJ2-7; D could derive from TRBD1 or TRBD2 (5 bases each). V was clipped by 5 bases and J by 3 bases, with 20 bases between them. The germline CDR1 and CDR2 sequences are MNHNY and SVGAGI (reference sequence). This CDR3 has 16 residues.